These T cell receptor beta chains were read from a single sample in a study of cytomegalovirus exposure and HLA in healthy donors. Sequenced by immunoSEQ multiplex PCR; TCRdb stores in-frame clones only, minus some. The data contain approximately 99,000 clones, around 85% of them seen just once; the ten biggest clones take up 3%. Sequencing input: PBMCs. The receptors come from a woman under 30 in good health and CMV-seronegative. The CDR3 runs from the conserved cysteine through the conserved F or W. Each record gives: J gene, V gene, D gene, clone size, CDR3 DNA, CDR3 protein. D genes are given only for firm matches. Expanded clones are given a class, and other clones once, few, many or no size at all.

TRBJ1-2,TRBV27,-,-,TGTGCCAGCAGTTTAAATTCGGGTAACTATGGCTACACCTTC,CASSLNSGNYGYTF
TRBJ2-7,TRBV2,-,-,TGTGCCTTACGACAGGATTCCTACGAGCAGTACTTC,CALRQDSYEQYF
TRBJ2-7,TRBV28,-,-,TGTGCCAGCAGCCTTTACGAGCAGTACTTC,CASSLYEQYF
TRBJ1-5,TRBV6-1,-,-,TGTGCCAGCGGCCTCAGACTAGATAGCAATCAGCCCCAGCATTTT,CASGLRLDSNQPQHF
TRBJ2-2,TRBV7-8,-,many,TGTGCCAGCAGCTTCGTTAGGCGGGGGCTAGGCACCGGGGAGCTGTTTTTT,CASSFVRRGLGTGELFF
TRBJ1-2,TRBV21-1,-,-,TGTGCCAGCAGCAAAGGGACAAACTATGGCTACACCTTC,CASSKGTNYGYTF
TRBJ2-7,TRBV11-2,TRBD1,-,TGTGCCAGCAGCTCCCGGGGGACAGGGGGCTCCGAGCAGTACTTC,CASSSRGTGGSEQYF
TRBJ2-5,TRBV30,-,-,TGTGCCTGGAGCGGGGTGGAGACCCAGTACTTC,CAWSGVETQYF
TRBJ1-2,TRBV19,TRBD1,-,TGTGCCAGTAGGACACAGGGGGTTGTCTATGGCTACACCTTC,CASRTQGVVYGYTF
TRBJ2-3,TRBV4-1,TRBD2,-,TGCGCCAGCAGCCCAGCGGGGCGAAGCACAGATACGCAGTATTTT,CASSPAGRSTDTQYF
TRBJ2-7,TRBV15,-,-,TGTGCCACCAGCGCCGGACTCTTCTCCTACGAGCAGTACTTC,CATSAGLFSYEQYF
TRBJ2-7,TRBV5-4,TRBD2,-,TGTGCCAGCAGCCGAAACGGGGGGGCCGGCAGCGAGCAGTACTTC,CASSRNGGAGSEQYF
TRBJ1-4,TRBV7-9,-,once,TGTGCCAGCAGCCCTCCCGGGACACCTAATGAAAAACTGTTTTTT,CASSPPGTPNEKLFF
TRBJ1-1,TRBV5-8,-,-,TGTGCCAGCAGCCCCAGGCCCAGTAACACTGAAGCTTTCTTT,CASSPRPSNTEAFF
TRBJ2-2,TRBV7-9,TRBD2,-,TGTGCCAGCAGCTTAAGGGTCCTAGCGGGAGCGAACACCGGGGAGCTGTTTTTT,CASSLRVLAGANTGELFF